Sequencing of this TCR beta chain was carried out in a study of T cell changes during pregnancy in multiple sclerosis. V was shortened by 2 bases and J by 6 bases, with 20 bases between the two germline ends. CDR1 is MNHEY, CDR2 SMNVEV, per germline (reference sequence). The CDR3 consists of 16 residues. Libraries were prepared by immunoSEQ multiplex PCR; TCRdb keeps only in-frame clonotypes and omits some of them. The sample includes some 29,000 clones, around 86% seen only once; the top ten take 0.5% to 0.6%. The source of this sequence is a female donor in good health, enrolled as a control in a pregnancy study. The sample consisted of CD4+ T cells from peripheral blood mononuclear cells, taken in the first trimester of pregnancy. The chain uses TRBV27 and TRBJ2-7; weak D call: TRBD1 (5 bases). CDR3 DNA: TGTGCCAGCAGTTTACTGGACCGGGTTCAAAGGGGCGAGCAGTACTTC. Amino acid sequence: CASSLLDRVQRGEQYF.